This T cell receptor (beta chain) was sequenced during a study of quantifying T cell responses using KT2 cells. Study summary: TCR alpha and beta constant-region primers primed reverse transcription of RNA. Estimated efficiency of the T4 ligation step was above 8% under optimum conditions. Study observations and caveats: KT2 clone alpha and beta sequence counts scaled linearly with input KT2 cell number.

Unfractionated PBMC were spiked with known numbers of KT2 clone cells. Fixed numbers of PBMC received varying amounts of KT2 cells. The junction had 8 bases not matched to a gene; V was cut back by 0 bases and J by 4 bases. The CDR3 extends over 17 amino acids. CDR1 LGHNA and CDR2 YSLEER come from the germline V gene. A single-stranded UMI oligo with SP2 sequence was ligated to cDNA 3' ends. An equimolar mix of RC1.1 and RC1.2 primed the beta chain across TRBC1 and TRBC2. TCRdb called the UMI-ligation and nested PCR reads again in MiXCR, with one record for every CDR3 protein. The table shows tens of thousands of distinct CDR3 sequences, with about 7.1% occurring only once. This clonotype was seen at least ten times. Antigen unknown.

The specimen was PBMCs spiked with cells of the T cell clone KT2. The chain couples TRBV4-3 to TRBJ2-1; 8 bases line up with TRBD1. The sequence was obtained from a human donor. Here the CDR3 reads CASSQDSQGARYNEQFF. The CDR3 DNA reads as TGCGCCAGCAGCCAAGATTCGCAGGGGGCAAGGTACAATGAGCAGTTCTTC.